This note documents a single T cell receptor (beta chain) sequence. Assembly of TCR beta libraries relied on iRepertoire HTBI primers together with Arm-PCR of CDR3 regions. TCRdb used MiXCR to reprocess the multiplex PCR reads, holding one entry per CDR3 protein. The data show about 420,000 distinct CDR3 sequences, 15% to 20% seen once. Time point reported: newly diagnosed GD, antithyroid drugs for less than 3 months. TCR sequences were obtained from RNA taken from PBMCs. This specimen comes from a study of regulatory T cells in long-lasting Graves disease. In addition, the sample was reused for a study of T cells in Graves' hyperthyroidism and ophthalmopathy.

The receptor's source is a woman aged 18-29 years with Graves disease. The source was peripheral blood mononuclear cells (PBMCs), collected at new diagnosis, from a patient treated with antithyroid drugs.

In DNA, the CDR3 is TGTGCCAGCAGCTTAGTGGGGGGGGCAACCCAGTACTTC. Translation gives CASSLVGGATQYF. V usage is TRBV7-6 and J usage is TRBJ2-5; D possibly corresponds to TRBD2 (7 bases). The germline CDR1 and CDR2 sequences are SGHVS and FNYEAQ. This CDR3 is 13 amino acids long. Between the trimmed V and J ends, which lost 1 base and 8 bases, there was a span of 11 bases.